This entry lists 8 T cell receptor beta chains sequenced from one sample in a study of blood T cells in healthy people across ages. A second PCR, run for roughly 7 to 11 cycles, used a sample-barcoded 5' primer plus a J-beta primer mix. Each CDR3 protein is one row after TCRdb ran MiXCR on the 5' RACE reads. The sample yields about 640,000 distinct CDR3 sequences, under 70% seen once. The sample comprised blood. Source of these receptors: a man between 60 and 70 years old in good health.

CDR3: CSVEDSLAGDLTQYF. Here the CDR3 DNA reads TGCAGCGTTGAAGACTCGCTAGCGGGGGACTTGACCCAGTACTTC. The chain is built from TRBV29-1 and TRBJ2-5; TRBD2 matches 10 bases. The CDR3 length is 15 residues. The germline V gene encodes CDR1 SQVTM and CDR2 ANQGSEA. Unmatched junction bases numbered 8, after V lost 0 bases and J lost 7 bases.

In its sample, this clonotype was seen a few times. The rearrangement joins TRBV29-1 to TRBJ2-4; 9 bases are shared with TRBD2. J gave up 8 bases and V 6 bases, and 5 bases lay outside the gene matches. Germline-derived CDR1 and CDR2 are SQVTM and ANQGSEA. The CDR3 is made up of 12 amino acids. This CDR3 reads CSVGREGDIQYF. CDR3 in DNA: TGCAGCGTGGGGCGGGAGGGAGACATTCAGTACTTC.

J is TRBJ1-2 and V is TRBV2, with TRBD1 matching over 12 bases. The CDR3 length is 15 residues. Germline V gives CDR1 SNHLY, CDR2 FYNNEI. The V segment lost 6 bases and the J segment 3 bases; nucleotides outside the gene matches: 5. CDR3 DNA sequence: TGTGCCAGCAGCAAGGGACAGGGGGCCTACTATGGCTACACCTTC. Translated, it gives CASSKGQGAYYGYTF. The full variable domain, completed using reference TRBV2 and TRBJ1-2, is EPEVTQTPSHQVTQMGQEVILRCVPISNHLYFYWYRQILGQKVEFLVSFYNNEISEKSEIFDDQFSVERPDGSNFTLKIRSTKLEDSAMYFCASSKGQGAYYGYTFGSGTRLTVV.

The chain joins TRBV6-2 or TRBV6-3 to TRBJ2-7; D is perhaps TRBD1 or TRBD2 (5 bases each). The CDR3 spans 14 residues. Trimming removed 6 bases from V and 7 bases from J, with 19 bases in between. CDR1 is MNHEY and CDR2 is SVGEGT in the germline V gene. The CDR3 sequence is CASSQSRDLGEQYF. The CDR3 coding sequence is TGTGCCAGCAGCCAGTCCAGGGACCTGGGGGAGCAGTACTTC.

Remarks on this clonotype: A much larger clone lies one base from this, so it may be a read error. CDR3 sequence reads: CASSPTGRVAHNEQFF. The CDR3 coding sequence is TGTGCCAGCAGCCCAACGGGGAGGGTCGCCCACAATGAGCAGTTCTTC. This chain connects TRBV9 to TRBJ2-1, with 7 bases identical to TRBD2. Trimming at V came to 4 bases and at J to 5 bases, leaving 12 bases not matched to a gene. The germline CDR1 and CDR2 sequences are SGDLS and YYNGEE. This CDR3 contains 16 residues.

This clonotype showed up just a few times. The chain carries TRBV20-1 and TRBJ2-7; 10 nucleotides agree with TRBD2. Germline trimming cut 0 bases from V and 7 bases from J; bases unmatched to any gene: 15. CDR1 and CDR2 from the germline V gene are DFQATT and SNEGSKA (reference sequence). The CDR3 contains 17 residues. For the CDR3, the DNA is TGCAGTGCTAGAGATTCAGTAGGACTAGCGGCCTCGGGGGAGCAGTACTTC. This sequence encodes CSARDSVGLAASGEQYF.

This chain links TRBV7-9 with TRBJ1-1; D is possibly TRBD1 (5 bases). V lost 2 bases and J lost 5, with 15 bases in between. CDR3 length: 15 residues. Looked up from germline, CDR1 is SEHNR and CDR2 is FQNEAQ (reference sequence). The CDR3 region has the DNA TGTGCCAGCAGCTTATCCCGGACACAAGGGACTGAAGCTTTCTTT. This codes for CASSLSRTQGTEAFF. Based on the CDR3 plus reference TRBV7-9 and TRBJ1-1, the full variable domain is DTGVSQNPRHKITKRGQNVTFRCDPISEHNRLYWYRQTLGQGPEFLTYFQNEAQLEKSRLLSDRFSAERPKGSFSTLEIQRTEQGDSAMYLCASSLSRTQGTEAFFGQGTRLTVV.

This clonotype was counted between two and nine times. The chain has TRBV7-2 and TRBJ2-1, with TRBD2 as a possible D gene (7 bases). The germline gives CDR1 SGHTA, CDR2 FQGNSA. The CDR3 is 14 residues long. V dropped 5 bases and J dropped 8 bases, with 16 bases sitting between them. The CDR3 loop is CASSPRGGPYEQFF. CDR3 sequence (DNA): TGTGCCAGCAGCCCGCGCGGGGGCCCCTATGAGCAGTTCTTC.